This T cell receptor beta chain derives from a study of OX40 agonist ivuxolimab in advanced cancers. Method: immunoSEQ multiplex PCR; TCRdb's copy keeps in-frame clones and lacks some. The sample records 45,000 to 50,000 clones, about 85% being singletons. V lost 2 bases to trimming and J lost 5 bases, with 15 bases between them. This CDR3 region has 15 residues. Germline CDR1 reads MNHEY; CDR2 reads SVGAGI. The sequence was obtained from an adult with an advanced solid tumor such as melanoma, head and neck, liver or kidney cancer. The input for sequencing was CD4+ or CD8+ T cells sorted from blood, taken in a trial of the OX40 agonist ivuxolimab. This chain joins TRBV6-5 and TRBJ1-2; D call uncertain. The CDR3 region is CASSYAVQGEYGYTF. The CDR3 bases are TGTGCCAGCAGTTACGCGGTCCAAGGAGAATATGGCTACACCTTC.